This T cell receptor (beta chain) was recovered during a study of CD8+ T cells in alopecia areata. Study-wide results and limits: Amid tofacitinib therapy, many expanded lesional clones stayed present in scalp and blood. Across lesional scalp, and particularly alopecia totalis/universalis, clonality surpassed that of normal scalp. As there was one nonresponder, how baseline CD8+ expansion relates to response remains uncertain.

Sequencing templates came from extracted RNA that was reverse transcribed into cDNA. Profiling relied on immunoSEQ multiplex PCR, and the TCRdb table lists in-frame clones only, not all of them. The table records more than 90,000 clones, roughly 58% of them present only once. Concerning this clone itself: The antigen is not known. Other DNA sequences in this sample translate to the same CDR3.

The treatment here: oral pan-JAK inhibitor, 5-10 mg twice daily. Investigators sorted PBMCs to obtain both CD4+ and CD8+ T cells. The sample was CD8+ T cells sorted from blood, taken at week 4, from a patient treated with tofacitinib. The sequence derives from a human donor with alopecia areata.

The CDR3 is CASSLLGNEQFF. DNA for the CDR3: TGTGCCAGCAGTTTATTAGGGAATGAGCAGTTCTTC. This chain connects TRBV27 to TRBJ2-1; D not resolved. Per the germline V gene, CDR1 is MNHEY and CDR2 is SMNVEV (reference sequence). Trimming took 1 base from V and 7 from J, leaving 5 bases between them. The length of the CDR3 is 12 residues.